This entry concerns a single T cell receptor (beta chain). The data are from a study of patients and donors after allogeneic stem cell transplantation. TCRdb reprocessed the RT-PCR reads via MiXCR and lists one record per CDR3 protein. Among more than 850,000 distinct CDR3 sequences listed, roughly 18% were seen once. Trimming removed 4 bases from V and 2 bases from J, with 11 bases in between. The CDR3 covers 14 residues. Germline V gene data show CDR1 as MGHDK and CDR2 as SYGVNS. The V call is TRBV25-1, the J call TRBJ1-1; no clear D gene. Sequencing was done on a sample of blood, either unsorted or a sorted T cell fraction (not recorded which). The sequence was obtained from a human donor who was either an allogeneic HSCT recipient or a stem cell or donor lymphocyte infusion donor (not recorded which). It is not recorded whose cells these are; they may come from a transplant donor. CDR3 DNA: TGTGCCAGCAGTGTTGGGGTTATTAACACTGAAGCTTTCTTT. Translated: CASSVGVINTEAFF.